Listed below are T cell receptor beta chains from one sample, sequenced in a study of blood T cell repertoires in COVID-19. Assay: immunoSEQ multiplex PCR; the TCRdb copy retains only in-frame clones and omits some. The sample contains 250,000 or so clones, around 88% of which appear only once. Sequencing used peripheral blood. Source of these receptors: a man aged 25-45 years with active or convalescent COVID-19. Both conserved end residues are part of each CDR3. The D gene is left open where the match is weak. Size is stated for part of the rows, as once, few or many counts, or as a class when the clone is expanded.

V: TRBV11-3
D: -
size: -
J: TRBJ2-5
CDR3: CASSLGASVQETQYF
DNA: TGTGCCAGCAGCTTAGGAGCTAGCGTCCAAGAGACCCAGTACTTC

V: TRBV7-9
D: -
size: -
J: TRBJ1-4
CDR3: CASSLAEGAEVLF
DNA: TGTGCCAGCAGCTTAGCGGAAGGGGCAGAGGTGCTTTTT

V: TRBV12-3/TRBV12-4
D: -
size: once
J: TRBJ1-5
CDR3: CASSFSPNQPQHF
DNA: TGTGCCAGCAGTTTTAGTCCGAATCAGCCCCAGCATTTT

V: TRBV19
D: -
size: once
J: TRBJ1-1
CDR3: CASSGQKDTEAFF
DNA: TGTGCCAGTAGCGGACAGAAGGACACTGAAGCTTTCTTT

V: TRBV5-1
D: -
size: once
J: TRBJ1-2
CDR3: CASSLSQGYYGYTF
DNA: TGCGCCAGCAGCTTGAGTCAGGGTTACTATGGCTACACCTTC

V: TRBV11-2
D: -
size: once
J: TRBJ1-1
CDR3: CASSFQGFVTEAFF
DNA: TGTGCCAGCAGCTTTCAGGGATTTGTTACTGAAGCTTTCTTT

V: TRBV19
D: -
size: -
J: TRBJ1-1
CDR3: CASSIGGGTEAFF
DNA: TGTGCCAGTAGTATAGGGGGCGGCACTGAAGCTTTCTTT

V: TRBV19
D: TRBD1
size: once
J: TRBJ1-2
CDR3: CASSIGTEFYGYTF
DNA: TGTGCCAGTAGTATCGGGACAGAATTCTATGGCTACACCTTC

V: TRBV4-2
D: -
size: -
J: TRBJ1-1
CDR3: CASSQEGVAAEAFF
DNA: TGTGCCAGCAGCCAAGAGGGAGTGGCGGCTGAAGCTTTCTTT

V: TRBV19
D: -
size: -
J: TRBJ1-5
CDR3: CASSPMSRPNQPQHF
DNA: TGTGCCAGTAGCCCCATGAGCAGGCCCAATCAGCCCCAGCATTTT

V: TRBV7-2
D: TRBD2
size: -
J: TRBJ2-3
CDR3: CASSLRSGGAADTQYF
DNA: TGTGCCAGCAGCCTAAGAAGCGGGGGGGCCGCCGATACGCAGTATTTT

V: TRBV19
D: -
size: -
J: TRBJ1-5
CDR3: CASSQEQGVPQHF
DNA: TGTGCCAGTAGTCAGGAACAGGGAGTTCCCCAGCATTTT

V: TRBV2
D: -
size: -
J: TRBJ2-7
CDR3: CASMRGTSSYEQYF
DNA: TGTGCCAGCATGAGAGGGACTTCTTCCTACGAGCAGTACTTC

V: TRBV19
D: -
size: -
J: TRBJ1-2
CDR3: CASSSTGVNYGYTF
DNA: TGTGCCAGTAGTTCAACAGGTGTTAACTATGGCTACACCTTC

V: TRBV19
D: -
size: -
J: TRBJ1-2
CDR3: CASSPDAGYGYTF
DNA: TGTGCCAGTAGTCCAGACGCGGGCTATGGCTACACCTTC

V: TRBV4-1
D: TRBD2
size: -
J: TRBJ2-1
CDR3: CASSQTSGGYNEQFF
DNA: TGCGCCAGCAGCCAAACTAGCGGGGGGTACAATGAGCAGTTCTTC

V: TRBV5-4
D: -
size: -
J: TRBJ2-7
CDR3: CASGGLGYEQYF
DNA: TGTGCCAGTGGGGGACTCGGCTACGAGCAGTACTTC

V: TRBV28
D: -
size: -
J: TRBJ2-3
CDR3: CASSLWVAGSSTDTQYF
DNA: TGTGCCAGCAGTTTATGGGTCGCGGGGTCTAGCACAGATACGCAGTATTTT

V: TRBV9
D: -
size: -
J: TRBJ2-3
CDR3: CASSVASGTSTDTQYF
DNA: TGTGCCAGCAGCGTAGCTTCCGGGACAAGCACAGATACGCAGTATTTT

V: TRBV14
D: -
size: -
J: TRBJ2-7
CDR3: CASSSALWANQQYF
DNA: TGTGCCAGCAGTAGCGCTCTTTGGGCGAACCAGCAGTACTTC

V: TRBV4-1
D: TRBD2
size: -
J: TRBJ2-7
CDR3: CASSQTTSGGAYEQYF
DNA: TGCGCCAGCAGCCAAACCACTAGCGGGGGGGCTTACGAGCAGTACTTC

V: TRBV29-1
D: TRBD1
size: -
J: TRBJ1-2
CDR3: CSVEDQGRGKGGYTF
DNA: TGCAGCGTTGAAGATCAGGGCAGGGGGAAAGGAGGCTACACCTTC

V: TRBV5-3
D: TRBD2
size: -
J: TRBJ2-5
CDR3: CARSLDGLAGGQETQYF
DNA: TGTGCCAGAAGCTTAGACGGACTAGCGGGGGGTCAAGAGACCCAGTACTTC

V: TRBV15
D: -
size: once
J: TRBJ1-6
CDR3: CATSFNRVDSPLHF
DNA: TGTGCCACCTCATTCAACAGGGTTGACTCACCCCTCCACTTT

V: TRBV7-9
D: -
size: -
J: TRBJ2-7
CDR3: CASSLGAGERYEQYF
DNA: TGTGCCAGCAGCTTAGGGGCAGGGGAGCGCTACGAGCAGTACTTC

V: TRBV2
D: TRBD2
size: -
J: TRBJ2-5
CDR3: CASLSTSGGQETQYF
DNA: TGTGCCAGCCTATCGACTAGCGGGGGCCAAGAGACCCAGTACTTC